This TCR beta chain was sequenced for a study of blood T cells in healthy people across ages. The CDR3 length is 17 residues. V lost 2 bases to trimming and J lost 5 bases; unmatched junction nucleotides: 12. Germline CDR1 SGHRS, CDR2 YFSETQ. Study findings and constraints: The percentage of naive T cells correlated strongly with TCR beta diversity.

Comment on this clonotype: The antigen remains unidentified.

They isolated at least 6.5 million PBMCs from each sample. Using a J-beta primer mix together with a sample-barcoded 5' primer, a second PCR was run for about 6 to 12 cycles. TCRdb re-called the 5' RACE reads through MiXCR, storing one row per CDR3 protein. The top ten clones hold under 20% of a sample with more than 1 million distinct CDR3 sequences, 40% to 45% of them seen once. This TCR was recovered from a woman aged 60-70 years in good health. Sequencing was performed on blood. This sequence joins TRBV5-1 and TRBJ2-3, with 9 positions matching TRBD1. The CDR3 here is CASSFPSGTGRGDTQYF. The CDR3 DNA reads TGCGCCAGCAGCTTCCCCTCCGGGACAGGGAGAGGAGATACGCAGTATTTT.